A selection of T cell receptor beta chains follows, all from one sample in a study of molecular identifiers for immune sequencing clone quantification. MiXCR, run by TCRdb on the PCR reads, gives a single entry per CDR3 protein. Counted here are under 350,000 distinct CDR3 sequences, about a quarter occurring once; the ten biggest clones make up 0.65% to 0.95%. The specimen sequenced was naive CD8+ T cells from blood, with Jurkat cell RNA spiked in. The receptor source for this set is a human donor in good health. Some libraries in this study had Jurkat cell RNA spiked in. CDR3s include the opening cysteine and the closing phenylalanine or tryptophan. A D gene is named only where the DNA matches it firmly. Clone size is stated in some rows and not others, as once, few, many or a class when expanded.

d_call	v_call	j_call	clone_size	cdr3_nt	cdr3_aa
.	TRBV13	TRBJ1-1	many	TGTGCCAGCAGCTTAGGGACAGCCGGCGTGAACACTGAAGCTTTCTTT	CASSLGTAGVNTEAFF
.	TRBV29-1	TRBJ1-2	many	TGCAGCGTTGAAATGCCAGCCGACTATGGCTACACCTTC	CSVEMPADYGYTF
.	TRBV19	TRBJ1-6	.	TGTGCCAGTAGTCCAAATGGGCTACCGGATAATTCACCCCTCCACTTT	CASSPNGLPDNSPLHF
TRBD2	TRBV29-1	TRBJ2-1	.	TGCAGCCTTAGCGGGACTAGCGAGATATACAATGAGCAGTTCTTC	CSLSGTSEIYNEQFF
.	TRBV4-1	TRBJ1-4	many	TGCGCCAGCAGCCAAGTCGGGACTAATGAAAAACTGTTTTTT	CASSQVGTNEKLFF
.	TRBV27	TRBJ1-3	few	TGTGCCAGCGCTGCCTTGGGTTCAAACACCATATATTTT	CASAALGSNTIYF
.	TRBV11-2	TRBJ2-3	few	TGTGCCAGCAGCTTAGAGGGTAGACCAAAAACAGATACGCAGTATTTT	CASSLEGRPKTDTQYF
.	TRBV6-6	TRBJ1-5	many	TGTGCCAGCGGGATTTCAGGGTTTCAGCCCCAGCATTTT	CASGISGFQPQHF
.	TRBV28	TRBJ2-7	.	TGTGCCAGCAGTTTTCTAGGAGCCTCCTACGAGCAGTACTTC	CASSFLGASYEQYF
TRBD2	TRBV12-5	TRBJ2-5	many	TGTGCTAGTGGAAAAGGGACTAGGTCCGAAGAGACCCAGTACTTC	CASGKGTRSEETQYF
.	TRBV30	TRBJ2-7	.	TGTGCCTGGAGTGTATCGCAGGGTTACGAGCAGAACTTC	CAWSVSQGYEQNF
.	TRBV5-6	TRBJ2-5	many	TGTGCCAGCAGCTGGTCGGTTGGAGAGACCCAGTACTTC	CASSWSVGETQYF
TRBD2	TRBV12-3/TRBV12-4	TRBJ2-7	few	TGTGCCAGCAGTCCCACTAGCGGGAATACCTACGAGCAGTACTTC	CASSPTSGNTYEQYF
.	TRBV12-3/TRBV12-4	TRBJ1-5	few	TGTGCCAGCAGAGGACGGATTAGCAATCAGCCCCAGCATTTT	CASRGRISNQPQHF
.	TRBV29-1	TRBJ2-3	many	TGCAGCGTTGAACTTTACACAGATACGCAGTATTTT	CSVELYTDTQYF
.	TRBV15	TRBJ1-2	many	TGTGCCACCAGCAGAGAAAGGGGAGCTAACTATGGCTACACCTTC	CATSRERGANYGYTF
.	TRBV28	TRBJ1-1	many	TGTGCCAGCAGTTTCGGCCAGGGACCTATGAACACTGAAGCTTTCTTT	CASSFGQGPMNTEAFF